The next 20 T cell receptor beta chains were all read from a single sample in a study of T cells in Graves' hyperthyroidism and ophthalmopathy. TCR beta CDR3 region amplification was performed from RNA transcripts. In the first-round RT-PCR of the TCR CDR3, the HTBI primer set was used. Each CDR3 protein gets one entry after TCRdb re-called the multiplex PCR reads with MiXCR. The sample lists some 270,000 distinct CDR3 sequences; 12% to 15% were seen once. The sequenced sample was blood. Receptors originate from a woman aged 40-49 years with Graves' hyperthyroidism.

This clonotype was seen at least ten times. J is TRBJ2-7 and V is TRBV5-6, with TRBD2 matching 10 bases. The trim removed 4 bases at V and 5 bases at J, leaving 3 bases unmatched. Germline V gene sequence: CDR1 SGHDT, CDR2 YYEEEE. The CDR3 spans 13 residues. The CDR3 coding sequence is TGTGCCAGCAGCCTGGGGACTAGCGACGAGCAGTACTTC. Encoded protein: CASSLGTSDEQYF.

The chain recombines TRBV11-3 with TRBJ2-2, with 13 bases aligning to TRBD2. The CDR3 covers 16 residues. With V trimmed by 5 bases and J by 6 bases, 6 bases remained unmatched. Germline CDR1 reads SGHNT; CDR2 reads YENEEA. As DNA, the CDR3 is TGTGCCAGCAGCCCAGGACTAGCGGGAGTGTCCGGGGAGCTGTTTTTT. Translated: CASSPGLAGVSGELFF.

This clonotype was counted between two and nine times. The chain has TRBV30 and TRBJ2-3, with no clear D. V lost 1 base to trimming and J lost 2 bases, with 10 bases between them. Germline values: CDR1 GTSNPN, CDR2 SVGIG (reference sequence). This CDR3 has 14 residues. CDR3 loop: CAWSAASHTDTQYF. The CDR3 bases are TGTGCCTGGAGTGCAGCTTCCCACACAGATACGCAGTATTTT.

The CDR3 nucleotides read TGTGCCAGCAGCCCGAGCATATTTGCGACCCAGTACTTC. This encodes CASSPSIFATQYF. The chain employs TRBV5-6 and TRBJ2-5, with unresolved D. From germline, CDR1 is SGHDT and CDR2 YYEEEE. This CDR3 has 13 residues. The V gene lost 4 bases and the J gene lost 7 bases, with 14 bases spanning the gap.

This clonotype was counted ten times or more. The chain is built from TRBV30 and TRBJ2-1; no definite D call. CDR1 is GTSNPN and CDR2 is SVGIG in the germline V gene (reference sequence). The CDR3 consists of 13 residues. The V and J ends lost 5 bases and 0 bases respectively, with 8 bases between them. The DNA of the CDR3 is TGTGCCTGGGGACCCGACTCCTACAATGAGCAGTTCTTC. The encoded protein is CAWGPDSYNEQFF.

This clonotype was seen at least ten times. This sequence joins TRBV6-1 and TRBJ1-1; D unresolved. CDR1 is MNHNS and CDR2 is SASEGT in the germline V gene. The CDR3 is 13 amino acids. Trimming shortened V by 6 bases and J by 11 bases, and 19 bases separated the two germline ends. CDR3 nucleotides: TGTGCCAGCAGCCCATGGGATGCGGATGGTGCTTTCTTT. Its protein product is CASSPWDADGAFF.

This clonotype appeared a few times. A much larger clone lies one base from this, so it may be a read error. This chain joins TRBV7-9 and TRBJ2-5; 7 nucleotides line up with TRBD1. Losses at the gene ends were 3 bases for V and 5 bases for J; bases not matched to a gene: 6. The CDR3 runs to 14 residues. CDR1 is SEHNR and CDR2 is FQNEAQ in the germline V gene (reference sequence). Here the CDR3 reads CASSFEGARETQYF. CDR3 nucleotides: TGTGCCAGCAGCTTCGAGGGGGCCAGGGAGACCCAGTACTTC.

This clonotype was seen many times. V and J are TRBV7-2 and TRBJ2-7; no definite D call. V was shortened by 4 bases and J by 4 bases, with 11 bases between the two germline ends. CDR3 length: 13 residues. Germline V gene data show CDR1 as SGHTA and CDR2 as FQGNSA. DNA of the CDR3: TGTGCCAGCAGCTCGCCTAACAGTTACGAGCAGTACTTC. Translated: CASSSPNSYEQYF.

This clonotype was counted ten times or more. The chain couples TRBV2 to TRBJ2-3, with D possibly matching TRBD2 (6 bases). This CDR3 is built from 15 residues. Germline CDR1 reads SNHLY; CDR2 reads FYNNEI. Trimming cost V 7 bases and J 0 bases, with 14 bases left between them. The CDR3 DNA reads as TGTGCCAGCAAAGGACAAGGGACTAGCACAGATACGCAGTATTTT. This translates into CASKGQGTSTDTQYF.

Points on this clonotype: A much larger clone lies a single base off, so this may be a read error. This chain uses TRBV7-2 with TRBJ1-1; the match to TRBD1 covers 9 bases. The germline V gene encodes CDR1 SGHTA and CDR2 FQGNSA. J lost 10 bases, V lost 4 bases, and 4 bases had no gene match. This CDR3 is built from 12 residues. CDR3 coding DNA: TGTGCCAGCAGCTCGGACAGGGGCCTAGCTTTCTTT. This codes for CASSSDRGLAFF.

This clonotype occurred a few times. Since a much larger clone is just one base distant, this may be a read error. The rearrangement uses TRBV11-2 and TRBJ2-7; D remains ambiguous. CDR1 and CDR2 from the germline V gene are SGHAT and FQNNGV. The CDR3 is 15 residues long. V lost 1 base and J lost 0, with 10 bases in between. Here the CDR3 DNA reads TGTGCCAGCAGCTTAGTAGGCAGGAGCTCCTACGAGCAGTACTTC. Translation gives CASSLVGRSSYEQYF.

The chain is built from TRBV15 and TRBJ2-2; possible D gene TRBD2, 6 bases. The CDR3 covers 16 residues. V lost 4 bases to trimming and J lost 1 base, with 13 bases between them. Looked up from germline, CDR1 is LNHNV and CDR2 is YYDKDF (reference sequence). CDR3: CATSKDRDWNTGELFF. The CDR3 coding sequence is TGTGCCACCAGCAAGGACCGGGACTGGAACACCGGGGAGCTGTTTTTT.

The gene calls are TRBV6-1 and TRBJ2-1; the D is unclear. V lost 7 bases, J lost 11 bases, and 9 bases lay in between. The CDR3 is 10 residues long. The germline V gene encodes CDR1 MNHNS and CDR2 SASEGT. The CDR3 reads CASNGPKQFF. CDR3 sequence (DNA): TGTGCCAGCAACGGGCCCAAGCAGTTCTTC.

The sample holds many counts of this clonotype. This chain links TRBV10-3 with TRBJ1-2; 8 nucleotides line up with TRBD1. Per germline, CDR1 ENHRY and CDR2 SYGVKD. With 10 bases clipped from V and 8 bases from J, the junction kept 3 bases outside the gene matches. The CDR3 totals 10 residues. The DNA for the CDR3 is TGTGCCACTAGACAGGGGGGCTACACCTTC. Translation gives CATRQGGYTF.

Here the CDR3 reads CREGGHRRTDTQYF. CDR3 in DNA: TGCAGAGAGGGCGGACACCGCCGCACAGATACGCAGTATTTT. The rearrangement uses TRBV20-1 and TRBJ2-3, with D tentatively TRBD1 or TRBD2 (5 bases each). The CDR3 has 14 residues. The germline gives CDR1 DFQATT, CDR2 SNEGSKA (reference sequence).

This clonotype was observed a few times. The genes are TRBV27 and TRBJ2-2, with no clear D. Germline loops: CDR1 MNHEY, CDR2 SMNVEV (reference sequence). Trimming removed 1 base from V and 3 bases from J, with 6 bases in between. The CDR3 runs to 14 residues. The CDR3 sequence: CASSLYWDTGELFF. CDR3 coding DNA: TGTGCCAGCAGTTTATACTGGGACACCGGGGAGCTGTTTTTT.

V usage is TRBV6-1 and J usage is TRBJ2-5; D possibly corresponds to TRBD2 (6 bases). Trimming shortened V by 10 bases and J by 2 bases, and 11 bases separated the two germline ends. This CDR3 region has 12 residues. Germline-derived CDR1 and CDR2 are MNHNS and SASEGT. The DNA of the CDR3 is TGTGCCACGGGCGGGATACAAGAGACCCAGTACTTC. The encoded protein is CATGGIQETQYF.

This clonotype was seen ten or more times. The chain combines TRBV12-3 or TRBV12-4 with TRBJ2-2; D uncertain. Trimming pared 4 bases from V and 0 bases from J, leaving 9 bases between. The CDR3 runs 15 residues. Here the CDR3 reads CASSSQSTNTGELFF. The CDR3 DNA is TGTGCCAGCAGTTCTCAGTCGACGAACACCGGGGAGCTGTTTTTT.

This clonotype was picked up many times. The chain combines TRBV30 with TRBJ2-7; TRBD1 or TRBD2 may be the D gene (5 bases each). V lost 6 bases, J lost 3 bases, and 24 bases lay in between. Per the germline V gene, CDR1 is GTSNPN and CDR2 is SVGIG (reference sequence). This CDR3 has 16 residues. CDR3 sequence: CACSRFWGEGNYEQYF. Written as DNA, the CDR3 is TGTGCCTGCTCCCGGTTTTGGGGCGAGGGGAACTACGAGCAGTACTTC. Filled out from reference TRBV30 and TRBJ2-7, the complete variable domain reads SQTIHQWPATLVQPVGSPLSLECTVEGTSNPNLYWYRQAAGRGLQLLFYSVGIGQISSEVPQNLSASRPQDRQFILSSKKLLLSDSGFYLCACSRFWGEGNYEQYFGPGTRLTVT.

The table lists this clonotype with a few counts. V usage is TRBV7-2 and J usage is TRBJ1-2; 7 bases line up with TRBD1. The CDR3 is 17 residues long. J was trimmed by 0 bases and V by 5 bases; bases with no gene match: 12. Germline V lookup: CDR1 SGHTA, CDR2 FQGNSA. CDR3 in DNA: TGTGCCAGCAGCCCACAGGGGAATAACTGGGCTAACTATGGCTACACCTTC. Its translation is CASSPQGNNWANYGYTF.